The source of this TCR beta chain is a study of blood T cell repertoires in COVID-19. For the study at large: PBMCs, B-cell-depleted T cells, or T cells were the source of the cDNA or gDNA that made up the material.

This CDR3 is 15 amino acids long. V was pared by 2 bases and J by 0 bases, with 8 bases between. CDR1 is SGHDN, CDR2 FVKESK, per germline. Participant ages covered about 18 to 90 years across 24 US areas. Participants reported their clinical history, and cohort assignment relied on those reports. Authors' analysis steps: How many nucleated cells were present was estimated from reference gene primer amplification. Clones were read by immunoSEQ multiplex PCR, and TCRdb kept only the in-frame ones, dropping some. V and J calls and clone size are given by that table; D and trimming were obtained from the DNA. The profile shows 250,000 to 300,000 clones, about 90% of them singletons.

The chain couples TRBV14 to TRBJ1-3, with unresolved D. Sample: PBMCs or T cells enriched from blood (not recorded which). This TCR derives from a human donor in a cohort exposed to, infected with or recovered from COVID-19 (not recorded which). The donor label of this sample is uncertain. The CDR3 coding sequence is TGTGCCAGCAGCCAACAAGCCCCCTCTGGAAACACCATATATTTT. This encodes CASSQQAPSGNTIYF.